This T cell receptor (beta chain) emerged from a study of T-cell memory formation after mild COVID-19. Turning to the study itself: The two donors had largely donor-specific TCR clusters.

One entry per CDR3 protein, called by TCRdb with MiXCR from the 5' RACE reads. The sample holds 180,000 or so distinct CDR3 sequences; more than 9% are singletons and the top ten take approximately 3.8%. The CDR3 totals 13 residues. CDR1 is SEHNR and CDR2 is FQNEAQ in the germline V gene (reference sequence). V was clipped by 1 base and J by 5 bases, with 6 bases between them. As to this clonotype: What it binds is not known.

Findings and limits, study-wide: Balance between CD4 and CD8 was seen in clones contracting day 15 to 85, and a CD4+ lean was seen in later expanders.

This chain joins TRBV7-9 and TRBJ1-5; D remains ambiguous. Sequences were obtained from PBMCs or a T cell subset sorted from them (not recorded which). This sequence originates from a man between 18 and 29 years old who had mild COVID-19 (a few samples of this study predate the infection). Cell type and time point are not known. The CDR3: CASSLDNHQPQHF. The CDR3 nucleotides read TGTGCCAGCAGCTTAGACAACCATCAGCCCCAGCATTTT.